The following is a T cell receptor (beta chain) sequence with its context. The entry originates in a study of patients and donors after allogeneic stem cell transplantation. TCRdb reanalysed the RT-PCR reads using MiXCR and keeps one entry per CDR3 protein. The sample holds roughly 200,000 distinct CDR3 sequences, roughly two fifths seen once. This CDR3 is built from 18 residues. CDR1 MNHNS and CDR2 SASEGT come from the germline V gene. V lost 1 base and J lost 1, with 19 bases in between. The V and J genes are TRBV6-1 and TRBJ1-2; D may be TRBD1 (6 bases). Sequencing was carried out using blood, either unsorted or a sorted T cell fraction (not recorded which). The TCR was taken from a human donor who was either an allogeneic HSCT recipient or a stem cell or donor lymphocyte infusion donor (not recorded which). It is not recorded whose cells these are; they may come from a transplant donor. The CDR3 protein is CASSEVRTEIDINYGYTF. The CDR3, as DNA: TGTGCCAGCAGTGAAGTCCGGACAGAAATAGATATTAACTATGGCTACACCTTC.